This TCR beta chain was captured in a study of shared clonotypes between healthy human individuals. A CD45RA-negative memory subset and a CD45RA+ naive subset were separated from the CD4+ cells. Study results and limitations: It was expected that sequencing depth would affect clonotype sharing among donors.

CDR1 and CDR2 (germline): SGHDT, YYEEEE. The CDR3 spans 17 residues. V lost 1 base and J 6 bases, leaving 21 bases between the germline ends. Across several immunoSEQ plates, the genomic DNA of each subset was split evenly. Measured with immunoSEQ multiplex PCR; TCRdb has only the in-frame clones, and not every one. The repertoire includes 950,000 to 1,100,000 clones, around 76% of them detected once, and approximately 1.5% sits in the top ten. Comment on this clone: The antigen is unknown.

The TCR originated in a man younger than 35 in good health. Sequencing was carried out using memory CD4+ T cells sorted from blood. Subset specified: CD45RA-negative fraction. The rearrangement joins TRBV5-6 to TRBJ2-3; D assignment may be TRBD1 or TRBD2 (5 bases each). The CDR3 sequence: CASSLYRGPPNADTQYF. CDR3 nucleotide sequence: TGTGCCAGCAGCTTGTATCGGGGACCACCGAATGCGGATACGCAGTATTTT. Full variable domain (remainder filled in from reference TRBV5-6 and TRBJ2-3): DAGVTQSPTHLIKTRGQQVTLRCSPKSGHDTVSWYQQALGQGPQFIFQYYEEEERQRGNFPDRFSGHQFPNYSSELNVNALLLGDSALYLCASSLYRGPPNADTQYFGPGTRLTVL.